This T cell receptor (beta chain) comes out of a study of CD8+ T cells in alopecia areata (dated by TCRdb to about 2018). Describing the broader study: Skin from C3H/HeJ donors with spontaneous alopecia (roughly 6-13 months old) was grafted onto female C3H/HeJ recipients that were roughly 7-11 weeks old. High-throughput TCRbeta sequencing was used to examine T cell clonal expansion in alopecia areata in both the C3H/HeJ mouse model and human patients. Scalp tissue and sorted CD4+ and CD8+ peripheral blood T cells from patchy and totalis/universalis alopecia areata patients and from healthy controls were covered by human TCRbeta sequencing. Clonality in the scalp was compared among normal scalp (n=4), patchy alopecia areata scalp (n=8), and alopecia totalis/universalis scalp (n=8). RNA was extracted with the PAXgene miRNA kit for fixed scalp, the miRNeasy kit for PBMCs, and the RNeasy kit for mouse skin. TCRbeta CDR3 regions were amplified by immunoSEQ multiplex PCR using 35 Vbeta forward and 13 Jbeta reverse primers. General study outcomes and caveats: Lesional scalp, especially in alopecia totalis/universalis, showed higher clonality and more expanded CD8+ clones than normal scalp, suggesting antigenic drive. Shared TCR sequences between patients were less evident than in mice, which may be partly attributable to HLA diversity in the patient population. Unlike mouse skin, where gammadelta T cells dominate, normal human skin contains resident alphabeta T cells that get sequenced too, which complicates analysis of the scalp TCR repertoire.

Pooled mouse cutaneous lymph node cells were stained for CD4, CD8alpha, NKG2D, NKG2ACE and other markers, then sorted on a BD Influx. CDR1 and CDR2 are read off the germline V gene (reference sequence) as LGHNA and YNLKQL. Trimming at the junction amounts to 0 bases on V and 5 bases on J, and the germline ends lie 8 bases apart. The CDR3, cysteine through phenylalanine, is 14 amino acids long. The 30 bases shown cover part of the CDR3, and their frame starts at base 1. About this clone: No cognate antigen has been identified for it. Gene names and germline sequences here are the mouse ones. The sequenced fragment ends 4 residues before the CDR3 boundary, so the rest is inferred from the germline J gene.

Library preparation used the immunoSEQ multiplex PCR assay. RNA was extracted from all samples and reverse transcribed into cDNA, which served as template for TCR sequencing. SuperScript III was used to make first-strand cDNA, primed with a 2:1 mix of oligo-dT and random hexamers. A synthetic immune receptor repertoire was used to assess amplification bias, and residual bias was removed computationally. Sequencing of the libraries was done on Illumina HiSeq with 60 bp reads that cover the CDR3, reading from J toward V. In the original analysis: Raw reads were preprocessed to remove errors, and CDR3 was defined by IMGT conventions from the conserved cysteine to phenylalanine. Clonality was calculated as 1 minus Shannon entropy normalized by log2 of the number of productive unique TCRs. Scalp TCRbeta sequences were cross-referenced with sorted blood CD4 and CD8 repertoires so that the CD4 or CD8 identity of scalp clones could be inferred. Entries here come from immuneACCESS through TCRdb and include only in-frame sequences with V and J called. Some clones fail to appear in such tables; in the studies checked, an unresolved V gene covers under half of the shortfall, and the cause of the remainder is unknown. V, J and clone size were drawn from that table, and D and trimming were deduced from the DNA. For this sample, 270,000 or so clones are listed, none of them singletons. 1.2% of the sample is taken by the ten largest.

The V and J genes are TRBV5 and TRBJ2-1; TRBD1 is a weak D gene call, 5 bases matching. The TCR originated in a C3H/HeJ mouse with alopecia areata. Mice of this line possess the MHC haplotype H2-k. The sequenced material came from CD4+ T cells sorted from a lymph node. The sequenced CDR3 bases are TGTGCCAGCAGCCAAGAACGCAGGGATGCT. Its translation reads: CASSQERRDA. The full CDR3 sequence reads CASSQERRDAEQFF.